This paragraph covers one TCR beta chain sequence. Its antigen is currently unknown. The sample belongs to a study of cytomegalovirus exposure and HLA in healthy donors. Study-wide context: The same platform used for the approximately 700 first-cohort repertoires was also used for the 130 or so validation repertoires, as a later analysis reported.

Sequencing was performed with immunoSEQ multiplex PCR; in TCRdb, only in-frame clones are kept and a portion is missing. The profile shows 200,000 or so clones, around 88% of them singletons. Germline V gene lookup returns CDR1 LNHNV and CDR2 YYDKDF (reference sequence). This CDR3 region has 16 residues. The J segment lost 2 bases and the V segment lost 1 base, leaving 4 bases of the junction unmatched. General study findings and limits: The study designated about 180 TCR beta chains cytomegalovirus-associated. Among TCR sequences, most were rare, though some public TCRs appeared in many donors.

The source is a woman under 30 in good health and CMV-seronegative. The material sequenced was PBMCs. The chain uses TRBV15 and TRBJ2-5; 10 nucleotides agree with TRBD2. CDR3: CATSRGRTSGQETQYF. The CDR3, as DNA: TGTGCCACCAGCAGAGGCAGGACTAGCGGTCAAGAGACCCAGTACTTC.